Reported below is one T cell receptor (beta chain). Its binding antigen is unknown. No much larger clone is present one base from it, and per-base qualities are unavailable. This sample stems from a study of vaccination effects on CD4 cells after COVID-19 (dated by TCRdb to between 2022 and 2023). Regarding the study in general: Each participant received two doses of an mRNA SARS-CoV-2 vaccine, either BNT162b2 or mRNA-1273. SARS-CoV-2 spike-specific CD4+ TCR repertoires from before and after mRNA vaccination were compared in COVID-19 convalescent patients and in infection-naive vaccine recipients. The Oncomine TCR Beta short-read assay on an Illumina iSeq 100 was used to sequence cultures from other donors in the study. The full study included 10 to 11 COVID-19 convalescent patients and several SARS-CoV-2-naive healthy vaccine recipients. The research as a whole found: In healthy vaccine recipients, vaccine-induced clones were almost all SARS-CoV-2 mono-reactive, with only 1 of 255 being cross-reactive with common cold coronaviruses. Marked clonal contraction was observed in both infection-induced and vaccine-induced clones at late post-vaccination timepoints, consistent with waning T cell responses. The study was limited by a small number of convalescent patients and lacked early post-infection timepoints.

In the ViraFEST assay, PBMC were stimulated with viral peptide pools, and TCR sequencing was then used to find antigen-specific CD4+ T cell clonotypes based on their expansion. After around 11 days of culture, CD4+ T cells were isolated with the EasySep CD4+ T cell isolation kit. None of the healthy vaccine recipients had a prior SARS-CoV-2 infection, which was confirmed by nucleocapsid antibody tests that came back negative both before and after vaccination. About 2.2 million PBMC per well were cultured in IMDM with about 5% human AB serum, 8.5 to 10 IU/ml IL-2 and gentamicin, plus 10 ug/ml peptides. On days 3 and 7, half of the culture medium was replaced with fresh IL-2-containing medium. Unless otherwise noted, each peptide stimulation condition was cultured in triplicate wells. Using Ficoll-Paque Plus gradient centrifugation, PBMC were separated from whole blood and then either used fresh or cryopreserved at -140C. The overlapping peptide pools covered the spike proteins of SARS-CoV-2 as well as those of the common cold coronaviruses HCoV-NL63, HCoV-OC43 and HCoV-229E. Genomic DNA was extracted from cultured CD4+ T cells with the QIAamp micro DNA kit.

The CDR3, cysteine through phenylalanine, is 12 amino acids long. Only the CDR3 region is kept as DNA, spanning 36 bases read in frame from base 1. Reading the germline V gene gives CDR1 MDHEN and CDR2 SYDVKM. V is reduced by 2 bases and J by 8 bases, leaving a spacing of 9 bases between them. Library preparation was by the immunoSEQ multiplex PCR assay. DNA from the cultured, isolated CD4+ T cells was subjected to TCR beta CDR3 sequencing. From the authors' description of their analysis: Non-productive TCR sequences were removed, reads were trimmed to the CDR3 region, and CDR3s of at least 7 amino acids were retained. The MANAFEST web app was used to pick out antigen-specific clonotypes by comparing their expansion in peptide wells with that in reference cultures. To count as positive, a clone had to show expansion at FDR<0.05 compared with the reference and with all other wells, an odds ratio above 5, and a frequency above 0.1% in two replicate wells. Clonotypes significantly expanded in SARS-CoV-2 spike wells and in at least one common cold coronavirus spike condition were defined as cross-reactive. Levenshtein distance calculated with the stringdist R package was used to assess CDR3 similarity, and unrooted trees were constructed with ape in R 3.6.1. Entries here come from immuneACCESS through TCRdb and include only in-frame sequences with V and J called. Some clones fail to appear in such tables; in the studies checked, an unresolved V gene covers under half of the shortfall, and the cause of the remainder is unknown. V and J calls and clone size are as listed in that table; D and trimming were resolved from the DNA. The sample table contains 70,000 to 75,000 clones; only one count was recorded for around three quarters of them. The ten largest clones represent roughly 3.9% of the sample.

The receptor's source is a human donor who received a COVID-19 vaccine. This receptor chain uses TRBV28 and TRBJ1-2, with the D gene uncertain. This sample comprised CD4+ T cells from PBMCs cultured with HCoV-OC43 spike peptides, obtained before COVID-19 vaccination. The cell subset or site label for this specimen denotes: HCoV-OC43 spike overlapping peptide pool stimulation. The CDR3 protein: CASSLRAYGYTF. Here is the DNA: TGTGCCAGCAGTTTAAGAGCCTACGGCTACACCTTC.